These 20 T cell receptor beta chains were sequenced from one sample in a study of blood T cell repertoires in COVID-19. The data were produced by immunoSEQ multiplex PCR, yet TCRdb's version contains in-frame clones alone and is incomplete. This table has approximately 92,000 clones, around nine tenths appearing once. Sequencing was performed on peripheral blood. The receptors were gathered from a woman aged 60 to 75 with COVID-19, enrolled during active disease.

The chain uses TRBV6-5 and TRBJ2-5, with D unresolved. V dropped 6 bases and J dropped 5 bases, with 13 bases sitting between them. The CDR3 has 13 amino acids. Germline values: CDR1 MNHEY, CDR2 SVGAGI. For the CDR3, the DNA is TGTGCCAGCAGACGTAGCCAGTGGGAGACCCAGTACTTC. Residues: CASRRSQWETQYF.

The chain employs TRBV7-2 and TRBJ2-5; 11 nucleotides align to TRBD2. The J segment lost 4 bases and the V segment lost 3 bases, leaving 4 bases of the junction unmatched. The germline gives CDR1 SGHTA, CDR2 FQGNSA. This CDR3 contains 15 residues. This CDR3 is CASSFGTSGGETQYF. DNA for the CDR3: TGTGCCAGCAGCTTCGGGACTAGCGGCGGAGAGACCCAGTACTTC.

V is TRBV28 and J is TRBJ1-5, with D possibly being TRBD1 (6 bases). The CDR3 has 13 residues. V lost 7 bases and J lost 2, with 9 bases in between. The germline CDR1 and CDR2 sequences are MDHEN and SYDVKM. The CDR3 here is CASIRQGNQPQHF. CDR3 in DNA: TGTGCCAGCATTCGACAGGGCAATCAGCCCCAGCATTTT.

The chain is built from TRBV11-3 and TRBJ2-1, with D perhaps matching TRBD2 (6 bases). V gave up 0 bases and J gave up 4 bases, with 19 bases separating them. CDR3 length: 18 residues. Germline V gene data show CDR1 as SGHNT and CDR2 as YENEEA. The CDR3 spells CASSLDGGGAQSYNEQFF. CDR3 DNA sequence: TGTGCCAGCAGCTTAGATGGAGGCGGGGCGCAGTCTTACAATGAGCAGTTCTTC.

V and J are TRBV29-1 and TRBJ2-1; D possibly corresponds to TRBD2 (6 bases). The germline V gene encodes CDR1 SQVTM and CDR2 ANQGSEA. CDR3 length equals 14 residues. Trimming removed 8 bases from V and 3 bases from J, with 17 bases in between. The CDR3 is CSTRDSLLYNEQFF. DNA of the CDR3: TGCAGCACCCGGGACTCCCTTCTCTACAATGAGCAGTTCTTC.

The chain is built from TRBV7-3 and TRBJ1-6, with 10 bases that match TRBD1. Per the germline V gene, CDR1 is SGHTA and CDR2 is FQGTGA. This CDR3 contains 15 residues. The J segment lost 7 bases and the V segment lost 2 bases, leaving 2 bases of the junction unmatched. The CDR3, as DNA: TGTGCCAGCAGCTTAGGACAGGGGGTCAATTCACCCCTCCACTTT. It yields the protein CASSLGQGVNSPLHF.

This clone has more than one count but fewer than ten. This chain connects TRBV5-6 to TRBJ1-2; D call uncertain. CDR1 is SGHDT and CDR2 is YYEEEE in the germline V gene. V was pared by 4 bases and J by 6 bases, with 7 bases between. The CDR3 has 11 residues. The CDR3 loop is CASSRRDGYTF. The CDR3 DNA is TGTGCCAGCAGCCGGAGGGATGGCTACACCTTC. The entire variable domain, with the rest obtained from reference TRBV5-6 and TRBJ1-2, is as follows: DAGVTQSPTHLIKTRGQQVTLRCSPKSGHDTVSWYQQALGQGPQFIFQYYEEEERQRGNFPDRFSGHQFPNYSSELNVNALLLGDSALYLCASSRRDGYTFGSGTRLTVV.

V and J are TRBV10-3 and TRBJ1-5; TRBD1 is a possible D gene (5 bases). The CDR3 spans 13 residues. CDR1 and CDR2 (germline): ENHRY, SYGVKD. Deletions cut 7 bases from V and 3 bases from J, with 10 bases between. The DNA for the CDR3 is TGTGCCATCACGGCAGGGTCCAATCAGCCCCAGCATTTT. As protein: CAITAGSNQPQHF.

The chain couples TRBV24-1 to TRBJ1-2; D gene uncertain. The CDR3 contains 12 residues. Germline CDR1 is KGHDR and CDR2 is SFDVKD. Trimming removed 7 bases from V and 1 base from J, with 6 bases in between. The CDR3 DNA reads as TGTGCCACCAGCCAGGATAACTATGGCTACACCTTC. Amino acid sequence: CATSQDNYGYTF.

This clone was detected a few times. The chain employs TRBV18 and TRBJ1-4; 7 nucleotides agree with TRBD1. Germline loops: CDR1 KGHSH, CDR2 LQKENI. V gave up 2 bases and J gave up 6 bases; unmatched junction bases: 6. The CDR3 runs 15 residues. CDR3 DNA: TGTGCCAGCTCACCAGGGACAGAGTTGCATGAAAAACTGTTTTTT. Translating gives CASSPGTELHEKLFF. Supplemented by reference TRBV18 and TRBJ1-4, the full variable domain reads NAGVMQNPRHLVRRRGQEARLRCSPMKGHSHVYWYRQLPEEGLKFMVYLQKENIIDESGMPKERFSAEFPKEGPSILRIQQVVRGDSAAYFCASSPGTELHEKLFFGSGTQLSVL.

The genes are TRBV9 and TRBJ2-1; D gene unclear. The CDR3 contains 14 residues. The germline gives CDR1 SGDLS, CDR2 YYNGEE. V was clipped by 4 bases and J by 10 bases, with 18 bases between them. The CDR3 loop reads CASSLSLAVGEQFF. The CDR3 DNA reads as TGTGCCAGCAGCCTCTCCCTGGCTGTCGGGGAGCAGTTCTTC.

This chain links TRBV4-1 with TRBJ1-5; D is uncertain. V lost 4 bases, J lost 5 bases, and 9 bases lay in between. In germline, CDR1 is MGHRA, CDR2 YSYEKL. The CDR3 sequence is 13 residues long. For the CDR3, the DNA is TGCGCCAGCAGCCCCGGAGTAGATCAGCCCCAGCATTTT. This translates into CASSPGVDQPQHF.

This sequence joins TRBV7-2 and TRBJ1-1, with D perhaps TRBD1 (6 bases). V lost 0 bases and J 0 bases, leaving 8 bases between the germline ends. CDR1 and CDR2 (germline): SGHTA, FQGNSA. This CDR3 spans 15 amino acids. The CDR3 here is CASSLAWGLNTEAFF. The CDR3 coding sequence is TGTGCCAGCAGCTTAGCGTGGGGGCTGAACACTGAAGCTTTCTTT.

The rearrangement uses TRBV18 and TRBJ1-6, with D unresolved. Trimming left V 11 bases short and J 1 base short, with 6 bases between. This CDR3 contains 12 residues. Germline V gene data show CDR1 as KGHSH and CDR2 as LQKENI. The CDR3 is CASQSYNSPLHF. The CDR3 nucleotides read TGTGCCTCTCAGTCCTATAATTCACCCCTCCACTTT.

This clone appeared a few times. The V call is TRBV4-1, the J call TRBJ1-5, with a tentative D call TRBD1 (5 bases). Germline V gene sequence: CDR1 MGHRA, CDR2 YSYEKL. V was shortened by 5 bases and J by 4 bases, with 15 bases between the two germline ends. The CDR3 extends over 15 amino acids. CDR3 nucleotides: TGCGCCAGCAGCATGCCCGGGACTGTGAATCAGCCCCAGCATTTT. This codes for CASSMPGTVNQPQHF.

J is TRBJ1-2 and V is TRBV19; D possibly corresponds to TRBD1 (6 bases). V lost 3 bases and J 4 bases, leaving 9 bases between the germline ends. Germline V gene data show CDR1 as LNHDA and CDR2 as SQIVND (reference sequence). The CDR3 length is 13 residues. The CDR3 here is CASSIGGPYGYTF. CDR3 nucleotide sequence: TGTGCCAGTAGTATTGGGGGCCCCTATGGCTACACCTTC.

For the CDR3, the DNA is TGTGCCATCAGTCGACAGGGAACCTACGAGCAGTACTTC. Amino acid sequence: CAISRQGTYEQYF. V usage is TRBV10-3 and J usage is TRBJ2-7, with 7 bases aligning to TRBD1. The CDR3 totals 13 residues. Trimming took 5 bases from V and 2 from J; bases not matched to a gene: 3. Germline CDR1 is ENHRY and CDR2 is SYGVKD.

This chain uses TRBV3-1 (or the pseudogene TRBV3-2) with TRBJ2-5; D is possibly TRBD2 (5 bases). The V end was cut by 4 bases, the J end by 12 bases, with 21 bases between. This CDR3 is 14 amino acids long. In germline, CDR1 is LGHDT, CDR2 YNNKEL (reference sequence). This CDR3 reads CASSPSTPDGVEYF. In nucleotides, the CDR3 is TGTGCCAGCAGCCCTTCTACACCGGACGGGGTAGAGTACTTC.

J is TRBJ2-7 and V is TRBV7-9; possible D gene TRBD1, 5 bases. The ends were cut back, 2 bases at V and 4 bases at J, with 9 bases in the middle. The V gene's germline CDR1 is SEHNR and CDR2 FQNEAQ (reference sequence). The CDR3 consists of 13 residues. For the CDR3, the DNA is TGTGCCAGCAGCTTATTCGACAGTTACGAGCAGTACTTC. Its protein product is CASSLFDSYEQYF.

This clone was observed a single time. V gene TRBV18 combines with J gene TRBJ1-2, with D maybe TRBD1 (6 bases). The CDR3 sequence is 15 residues long. CDR1 is KGHSH, CDR2 LQKENI, per germline. V was trimmed by 3 bases and J by 4 bases, leaving 15 bases between them. In nucleotides, the CDR3 is TGTGCCAGCTCACCCCCGGACAGTTCTGGCTATGGCTACACCTTC. Encoded protein: CASSPPDSSGYGYTF.